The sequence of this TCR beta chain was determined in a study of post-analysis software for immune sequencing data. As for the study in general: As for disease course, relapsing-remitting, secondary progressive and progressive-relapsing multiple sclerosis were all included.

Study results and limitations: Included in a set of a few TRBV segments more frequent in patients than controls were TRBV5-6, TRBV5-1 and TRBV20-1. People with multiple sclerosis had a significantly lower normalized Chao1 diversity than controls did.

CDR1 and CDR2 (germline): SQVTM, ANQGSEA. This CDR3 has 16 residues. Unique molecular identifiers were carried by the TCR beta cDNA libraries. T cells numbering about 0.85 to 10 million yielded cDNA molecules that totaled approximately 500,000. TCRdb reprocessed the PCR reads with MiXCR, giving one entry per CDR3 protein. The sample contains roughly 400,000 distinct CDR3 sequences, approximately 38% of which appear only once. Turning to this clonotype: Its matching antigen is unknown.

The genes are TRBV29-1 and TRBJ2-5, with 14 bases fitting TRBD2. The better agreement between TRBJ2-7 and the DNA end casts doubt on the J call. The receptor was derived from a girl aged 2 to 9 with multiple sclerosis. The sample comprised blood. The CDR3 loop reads CSVEGLAGGPLVEQYF. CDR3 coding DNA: TGCAGCGTTGAAGGACTAGCGGGAGGGCCGTTGGTCGAGCAGTACTTC.